These T cell receptor beta chains were read from a single sample in a study of blood T cell repertoires in COVID-19. Using immunoSEQ multiplex PCR, the repertoire was profiled, and TCRdb retains in-frame clones only, with some absent. The table has fewer than 300,000 clones, less than 85% seen once. The sequenced sample was peripheral blood. The receptors were gathered from a woman aged 18 to 35 with acute or convalescent COVID-19. The CDR3 runs from the conserved cysteine through the conserved F or W.

V gene: TRBV7-3
CDR3 length: 19
CDR3 protein: CASSPPFYAGTVNTGELFF

V gene: TRBV11-2
CDR3 length: 18
CDR3 protein: CASSWDTSGWRFAGELFF

V gene: TRBV7-9
CDR3 length: 14
CDR3 protein: CASSSTRGLHEAFF

V gene: TRBV11-2
CDR3 length: 14
CDR3 protein: CASSRGGEFNEQYF

V gene: TRBV9
CDR3 length: 15
CDR3 protein: CASSEQTGTSGELFF

V gene: TRBV4-2
CDR3 length: 16
CDR3 protein: CASSQEYTTSGNTIYF

V gene: TRBV30
CDR3 length: 14
CDR3 protein: CAWSKLAVANEQFF

V gene: TRBV9
CDR3 length: 18
CDR3 protein: CASSPRTPLEGYQETQYF

V gene: TRBV5-1
CDR3 length: 19
CDR3 protein: CASSLVGTGGAMRFGEAFF

V gene: TRBV9
CDR3 length: 15
CDR3 protein: CASSVSHGLRETQYF

V gene: TRBV19
CDR3 length: 14
CDR3 protein: CASSPGGSLDEQYF

V gene: TRBV15
CDR3 length: 14
CDR3 protein: CATSRAGPADTQYF

V gene: TRBV5-1
CDR3 length: 16
CDR3 protein: CASSLSSGDYTGELFF

V gene: TRBV11-3
CDR3 length: 14
CDR3 protein: CASSSGLAGNEQFF

V gene: TRBV25-1
CDR3 length: 14
CDR3 protein: CASSEVAGGTEQFF

V gene: TRBV4-2
CDR3 length: 14
CDR3 protein: CASSQGGEGYEQYF

V gene: TRBV5-1
CDR3 length: 15
CDR3 protein: CASSLVGAWGEKLFF

V gene: TRBV14
CDR3 length: 14
CDR3 protein: CASSQGRTGYGYTF

V gene: TRBV5-1
CDR3 length: 14
CDR3 protein: CASSLNVANTEAFF

V gene: TRBV7-2
CDR3 length: 18
CDR3 protein: CASSLVGGLAGDMGEQFF

V gene: TRBV2
CDR3 length: 16
CDR3 protein: CASRPPGLAGSGELFF

V gene: TRBV3-1/TRBV3-2
CDR3 length: 14
CDR3 protein: CASSLGQLNTEAFF

V gene: TRBV4-3
CDR3 length: 16
CDR3 protein: CASSQGGGTRYNEQFF

V gene: TRBV30
CDR3 length: 17
CDR3 protein: CAWSETGRGQPNTEAFF

V gene: TRBV7-9
CDR3 length: 16
CDR3 protein: CASSSLTSGRSYEQFF

V gene: TRBV2
CDR3 length: 15
CDR3 protein: CASSVQGAPSTEAFF

V gene: TRBV10-3
CDR3 length: 16
CDR3 protein: CAISEQGAGLQETQYF

V gene: TRBV3-1/TRBV3-2
CDR3 length: 15
CDR3 protein: CASSPLALGGNEQFF

V gene: TRBV7-6
CDR3 length: 18
CDR3 protein: CASSLDRTGSAGANVLTF

V gene: TRBV11-3
CDR3 length: 13
CDR3 protein: CASSFGRGTEAFF

V gene: TRBV6-5
CDR3 length: 14
CDR3 protein: CASTPGQGRGPLHF

V gene: TRBV6-5
CDR3 length: 14
CDR3 protein: CASNTGGVGEKLFF

V gene: TRBV27
CDR3 length: 14
CDR3 protein: CASSLQVGTYTQYF

V gene: TRBV4-3
CDR3 length: 13
CDR3 protein: CASSQDGVDEQFF

V gene: TRBV19
CDR3 length: 12
CDR3 protein: CASSTRNTEAFF

V gene: TRBV18
CDR3 length: 13
CDR3 protein: CASSTATNEKLFF

V gene: TRBV15
CDR3 length: 17
CDR3 protein: CATRSGGVQGWITEAFF

V gene: TRBV27
CDR3 length: 12
CDR3 protein: CASSSLDNEQFF

V gene: TRBV15
CDR3 length: 14
CDR3 protein: CATSNRQGDQPQHF

V gene: TRBV7-8
CDR3 length: 13
CDR3 protein: CASSLDRDYGYTF

V gene: TRBV21-1
CDR3 length: 17
CDR3 protein: CASSKDRAFRTQETQYF